This T cell receptor (beta chain) derives from a study of cytomegalovirus exposure and HLA in healthy donors. Overall study: T cells numbering 150 million to 200 million yielded around 120 million unique TCR beta sequences in an earlier analysis.

Broader study findings: Immune exposure information comprised only CMV serostatus. Some V segments, TRBV6-2 and TRBV6-3 among them, were indistinguishable and were therefore excluded.

The study sampled nominally healthy donors, though unrecorded immune exposures were likely. The V end was cut by 6 bases, the J end by 4 bases, with 18 bases between. CDR3 size: 15 residues. Germline V CDR1 and CDR2: SSHAT, FNYEAQ (reference sequence). On this clone: Its antigen is currently unknown.

Use of 60 Vbeta and 13 Jbeta primers characterized the PCR. Data came from immunoSEQ multiplex PCR; TCRdb stores just in-frame clones and leaves some out. The table lists roughly 200,000 clones, less than 85% of them singletons. This chain uses TRBV7-7 with TRBJ2-5, with D perhaps TRBD1 (6 bases). Specimen: PBMCs. The origin of this receptor is a girl aged 5-17 years in good health and CMV-seropositive. The DNA for the CDR3 is TGTGCCAGCAGTCCCAACCAGGGGAGCGGAGAGACCCAGTACTTC. Protein: CASSPNQGSGETQYF.